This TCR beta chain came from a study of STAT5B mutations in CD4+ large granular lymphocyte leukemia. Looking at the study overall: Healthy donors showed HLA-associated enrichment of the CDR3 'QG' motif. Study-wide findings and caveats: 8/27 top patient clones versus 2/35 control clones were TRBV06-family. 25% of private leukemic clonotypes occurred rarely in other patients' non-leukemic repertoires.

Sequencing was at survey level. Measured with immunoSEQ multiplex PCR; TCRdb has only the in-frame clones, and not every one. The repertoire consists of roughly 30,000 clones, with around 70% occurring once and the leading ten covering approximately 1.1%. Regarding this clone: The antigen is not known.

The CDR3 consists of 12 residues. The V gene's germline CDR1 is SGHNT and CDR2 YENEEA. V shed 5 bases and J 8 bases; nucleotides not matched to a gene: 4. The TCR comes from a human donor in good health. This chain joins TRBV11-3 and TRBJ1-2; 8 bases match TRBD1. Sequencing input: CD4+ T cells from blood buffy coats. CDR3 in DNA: TGTGCCAGCAGCCCTTGGACAGGGGGCTACACCTTC. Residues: CASSPWTGGYTF.